The 8 T cell receptor beta chains presented below share a single source sample, sequenced in a study of read filtering for tumor transcriptome and immune sequencing. From around 440 ng of RNA, a library with molecular barcoded alpha/delta and beta/gamma adaptors was made. TCRdb reprocessed the reads via MiXCR and lists one record per CDR3 protein. This sample has approximately 150,000 distinct CDR3 sequences, with under 15% found just once. The sequencing sample was made of a population of CD138-negative cells sorted from bone marrow. These receptors were obtained from a donor at least 40 years old with multiple myeloma.

This clonotype has a count of ten or more. This sequence joins TRBV6-5 and TRBJ2-7; possible D gene TRBD1, 6 bases. The CDR3 is 18 residues long. V lost 0 bases to trimming and J lost 0 bases, with 18 bases between them. The germline CDR1 and CDR2 sequences are MNHEY and SVGAGI. CDR3 DNA: TGTGCCAGCAGTTACTCATACCCCGACAGGACTTTCTCCTACGAGCAGTACTTC. The encoded protein is CASSYSYPDRTFSYEQYF.

Ten or more counts support this clonotype. The rearrangement uses TRBV3-1 and TRBJ2-2; D remains ambiguous. CDR3 length equals 15 residues. The germline V and J ends were trimmed by 4 bases and 5 bases, with 14 bases remaining between them. The germline CDR1 and CDR2 sequences are LGHDT and YNNKEL (reference sequence). In DNA, the CDR3 is TGTGCCAGCAGCCTATCACGGGCAGTGACCGGGGAGCTGTTTTTT. Its translation is CASSLSRAVTGELFF.

About this clonotype itself: A much bigger clone sits one base away, suggesting this may be a read error. Because the CDR3 is missing its conserved closing phenylalanine or tryptophan, this is likely a read error. The V and J genes are TRBV7-3 and TRBJ2-7; maybe TRBD2 (5 bases). Deletions cut 2 bases from V and 4 bases from J, with 12 bases between. Germline values: CDR1 SGHTA, CDR2 FQGTGA. CDR3 length equals 14 residues. CDR3 DNA: TGTGCCAGCAGCTTATACCACGGGAATTACGAGCAGTACTCC. Protein product: CASSLYHGNYEQYS.

This clonotype was seen at least ten times. The J gene is TRBJ2-7, the V gene TRBV4-3; TRBD2 agrees at 10 bases. V trimming: 4 bases; J trimming: 4 bases; junction bases outside the gene matches: 7. CDR3 length equals 15 residues. CDR1 and CDR2 from the germline V gene are LGHNA and YSLEER. The CDR3, as DNA: TGCGCCAGCAGCCTCCGGACTAGCGGAGCATACGAGCAGTACTTC. This sequence encodes CASSLRTSGAYEQYF.

This clonotype was counted only a few times. This chain links TRBV20-1 with TRBJ2-3; a possible D gene is TRBD2 (5 bases). The CDR3 loop spans 13 amino acids. Looked up from germline, CDR1 is DFQATT and CDR2 is SNEGSKA (reference sequence). CDR3 DNA: TGCAGCACGCTCCGGAGGTCGGCAGATACGCAGTATTTT. This sequence encodes CSTLRRSADTQYF.

CDR3 DNA: TGTGCCAGCAGCTCCTCGGGGGGAAGGACAGATACGCAGTATTTT. Amino acids: CASSSSGGRTDTQYF. This chain uses TRBV7-9 with TRBJ2-3; 7 bases line up with TRBD2. V gave up 4 bases and J gave up 3 bases; unmatched junction bases: 7. This CDR3 has 15 residues. CDR1 SEHNR and CDR2 FQNEAQ come from the germline V gene (reference sequence).

To note about this clonotype: A far larger clone lies a single base away; this is likely a read error. The CDR3 spells CASSQGQGTDTQYF. CDR3 DNA sequence: TGTGCCAGCAGCCAGGGACAGGGCACAGATACGCAGTATTTT. The chain uses TRBV7-9 and TRBJ2-3, with 8 positions matching TRBD1. Germline V gene data show CDR1 as SEHNR and CDR2 as FQNEAQ (reference sequence). This CDR3 is built from 14 residues. The V and J ends lost 5 bases and 1 base, in that order; junction bases with no gene match: 2.

At least ten counts were recorded for this clonotype. V is TRBV24-1 and J is TRBJ2-1; 8 bases fit TRBD2. J gave up 6 bases and V 9 bases, and 6 bases lay outside the gene matches. The CDR3 has 13 amino acids. Looked up from germline, CDR1 is KGHDR and CDR2 is SFDVKD. This CDR3 is CATEREKPNEQFF. The CDR3 region has the DNA TGTGCCACCGAGCGGGAGAAGCCCAATGAGCAGTTCTTC.